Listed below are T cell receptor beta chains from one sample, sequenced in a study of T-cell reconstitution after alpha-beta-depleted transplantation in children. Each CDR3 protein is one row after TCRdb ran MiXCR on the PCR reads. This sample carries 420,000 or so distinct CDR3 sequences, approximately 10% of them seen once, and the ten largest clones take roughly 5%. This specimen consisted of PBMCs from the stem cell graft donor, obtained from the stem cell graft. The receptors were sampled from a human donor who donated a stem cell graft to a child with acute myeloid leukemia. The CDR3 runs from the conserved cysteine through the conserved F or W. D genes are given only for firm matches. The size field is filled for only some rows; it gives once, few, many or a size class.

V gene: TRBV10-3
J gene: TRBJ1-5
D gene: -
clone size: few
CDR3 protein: CAISGGVGLDQPQHF
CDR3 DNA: TGTGCCATCAGTGGAGGGGTCGGACTAGATCAGCCCCAGCATTTT

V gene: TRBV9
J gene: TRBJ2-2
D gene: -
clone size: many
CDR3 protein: CASSRGGTGELFF
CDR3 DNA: TGTGCCAGCAGTCGGGGCGGAACCGGGGAGCTGTTTTTT

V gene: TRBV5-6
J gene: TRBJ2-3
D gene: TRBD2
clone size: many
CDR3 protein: CASSSPGIAGGTPYTQYF
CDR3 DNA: TGTGCCAGCAGCTCCCCTGGTATCGCGGGGGGCACTCCATATACGCAGTATTTT

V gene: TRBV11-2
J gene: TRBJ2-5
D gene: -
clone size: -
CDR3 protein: CASSRNQETQYF
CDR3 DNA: TGTGCCAGCAGTCGGAACCAAGAGACCCAGTACTTC

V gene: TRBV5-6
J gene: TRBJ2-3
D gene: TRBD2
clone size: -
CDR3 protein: CASSSPGLAGADTQYF
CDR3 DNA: TGTGCCAGCAGCAGCCCTGGACTAGCGGGGGCGGATACGCAGTATTTT

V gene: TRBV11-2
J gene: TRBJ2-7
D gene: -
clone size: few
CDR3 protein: CASSSLGLLYHEQYF
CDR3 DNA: TGTGCCAGCAGCTCACTAGGTCTCTTGTATCACGAGCAGTACTTC

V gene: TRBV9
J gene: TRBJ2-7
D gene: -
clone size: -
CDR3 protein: CASSAPGGEQYF
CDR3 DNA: TGTGCCAGCAGCGCCCCGGGTGGCGAGCAGTACTTC

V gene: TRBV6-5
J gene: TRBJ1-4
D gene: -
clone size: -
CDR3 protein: CASSYGANEKLFF
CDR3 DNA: TGTGCCAGCAGTTATGGGGCGAATGAAAAACTGTTTTTT

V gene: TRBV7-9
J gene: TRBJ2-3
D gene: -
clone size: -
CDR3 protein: CASSLNPSWQYF
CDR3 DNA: TGTGCCAGCAGCTTAAACCCGAGTTGGCAGTATTTT

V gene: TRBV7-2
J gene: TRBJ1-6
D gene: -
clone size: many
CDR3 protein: CASSEQRPPLHF
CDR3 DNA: TGTGCCAGCAGCGAACAGCGGCCACCCCTCCACTTT

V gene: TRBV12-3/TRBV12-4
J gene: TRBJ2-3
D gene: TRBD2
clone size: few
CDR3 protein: CASKDSGGAGDTQYF
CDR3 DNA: TGTGCCAGCAAAGATAGCGGGGGGGCAGGTGATACGCAGTATTTT

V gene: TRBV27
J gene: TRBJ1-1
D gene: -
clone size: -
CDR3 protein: CATSMRAMNTEAFF
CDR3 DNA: TGTGCCACCTCTATGCGGGCCATGAACACTGAAGCTTTCTTT

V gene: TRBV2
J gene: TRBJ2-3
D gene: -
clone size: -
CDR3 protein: CASSPRSGTSKGPDTQYF
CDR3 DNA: TGTGCCAGCAGTCCCCGCAGTGGGACTTCCAAGGGCCCAGATACGCAGTATTTT

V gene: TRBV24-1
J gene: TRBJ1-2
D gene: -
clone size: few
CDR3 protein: CATSDFRVNYGYTF
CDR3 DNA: TGTGCCACCAGTGATTTTAGGGTTAACTATGGCTACACCTTC

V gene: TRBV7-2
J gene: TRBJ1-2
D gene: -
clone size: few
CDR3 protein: CATLRQNGYTF
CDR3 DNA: TGTGCCACCCTAAGACAGAATGGCTACACCTTC

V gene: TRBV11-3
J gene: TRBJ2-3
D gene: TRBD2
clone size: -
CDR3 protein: CASSLDLGTSGSDTQYF
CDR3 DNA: TGTGCCAGCAGCTTAGATCTTGGGACTAGCGGATCAGATACGCAGTATTTT

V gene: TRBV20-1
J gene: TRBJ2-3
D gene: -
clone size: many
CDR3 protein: CSARAPATDTQYF
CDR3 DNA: TGCAGTGCTAGAGCGCCAGCTACAGATACGCAGTATTTT

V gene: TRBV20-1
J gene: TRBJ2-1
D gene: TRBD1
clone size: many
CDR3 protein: CSARTGFDNEQFF
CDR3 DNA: TGCAGTGCTCGGACAGGGTTCGACAATGAGCAGTTCTTC

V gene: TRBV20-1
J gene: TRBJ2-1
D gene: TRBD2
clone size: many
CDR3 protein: CSARAGGYNEQFF
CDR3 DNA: TGCAGTGCTAGAGCGGGGGGGTACAATGAGCAGTTCTTC

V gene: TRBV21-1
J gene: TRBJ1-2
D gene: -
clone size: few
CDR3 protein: CASSKEGQWRGGDYGYTF
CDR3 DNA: TGTGCCAGCAGCAAAGAGGGCCAGTGGAGGGGTGGAGACTATGGCTACACCTTC

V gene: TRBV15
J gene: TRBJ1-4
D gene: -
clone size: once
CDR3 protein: CATSRDRGGATEKLFF
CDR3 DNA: TGTGCCACCAGCAGAGACCGGGGAGGGGCGACTGAAAAACTGTTTTTT

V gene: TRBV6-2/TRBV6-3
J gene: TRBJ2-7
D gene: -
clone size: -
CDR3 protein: CASSYRAPYEQYF
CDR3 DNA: TGTGCCAGCAGTTACCGGGCCCCCTACGAGCAGTACTTC

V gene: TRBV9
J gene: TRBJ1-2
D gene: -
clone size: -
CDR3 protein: CASSVGFSEGYTF
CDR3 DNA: TGTGCCAGCAGCGTAGGGTTTTCGGAAGGCTACACCTTC

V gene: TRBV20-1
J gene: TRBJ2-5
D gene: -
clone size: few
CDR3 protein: CSARAYRDLLETQYF
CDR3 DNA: TGCAGTGCTAGAGCTTACAGGGATTTACTTGAGACCCAGTACTTC

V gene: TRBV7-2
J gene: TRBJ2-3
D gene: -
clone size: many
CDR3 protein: CASSLVAGTDTQYF
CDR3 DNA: TGTGCCAGCAGCTTAGTTGCAGGGACAGATACGCAGTATTTT

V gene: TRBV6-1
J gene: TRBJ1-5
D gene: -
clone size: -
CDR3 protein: CASSDGSGGYQPQHF
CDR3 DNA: TGTGCCAGCAGTGATGGGTCCGGGGGCTATCAGCCCCAGCATTTT

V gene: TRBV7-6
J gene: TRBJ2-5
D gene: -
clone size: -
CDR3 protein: CASNQGLREGEETQYF
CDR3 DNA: TGTGCCAGCAACCAAGGGTTGCGGGAAGGGGAGGAGACCCAGTACTTC

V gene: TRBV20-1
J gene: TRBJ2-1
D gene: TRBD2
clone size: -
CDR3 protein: CSAVRGLANEQFF
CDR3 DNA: TGCAGCGCAGTCAGGGGACTAGCAAATGAGCAGTTCTTC

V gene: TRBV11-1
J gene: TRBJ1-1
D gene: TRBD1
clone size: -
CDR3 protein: CASSPGQGTNTEAFF
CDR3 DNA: TGTGCCAGCAGCCCCGGACAGGGCACTAACACTGAAGCTTTCTTT

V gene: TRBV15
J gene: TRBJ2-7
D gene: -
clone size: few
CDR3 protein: CATSSSLGVYEQYF
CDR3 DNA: TGTGCCACCAGCAGCTCACTAGGAGTCTACGAGCAGTACTTC

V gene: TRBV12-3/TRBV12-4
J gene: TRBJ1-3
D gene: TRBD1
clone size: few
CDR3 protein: CASSPRQGGFTSSGNTIYF
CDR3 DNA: TGTGCCAGCAGTCCGCGACAGGGGGGCTTCACGAGCTCTGGAAACACCATATATTTT

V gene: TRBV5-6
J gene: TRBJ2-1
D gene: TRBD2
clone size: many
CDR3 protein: CASTGLAGGARIF
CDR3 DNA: TGTGCCAGCACGGGACTAGCGGGGGGCGCGCGCATCTTC

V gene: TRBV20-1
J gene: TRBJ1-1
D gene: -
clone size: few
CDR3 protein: CSARSSTGWVGAEAFF
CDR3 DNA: TGCAGTGCTAGAAGTAGTACAGGGTGGGTGGGCGCTGAAGCTTTCTTT

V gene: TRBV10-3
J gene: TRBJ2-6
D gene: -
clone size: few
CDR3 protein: CAIRDGSGANVLTF
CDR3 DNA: TGTGCCATCAGGGACGGCTCTGGGGCCAACGTCCTGACTTTC

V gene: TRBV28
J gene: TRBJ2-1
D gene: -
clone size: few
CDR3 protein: CASSSLGTINEQFF
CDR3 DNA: TGTGCCAGCAGCTCCCTAGGGACAATTAATGAGCAGTTCTTC

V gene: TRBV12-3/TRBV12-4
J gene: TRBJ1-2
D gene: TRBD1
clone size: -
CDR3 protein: CASSFTRGNGYTF
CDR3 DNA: TGTGCCAGCAGTTTTACCAGGGGGAACGGCTACACCTTC

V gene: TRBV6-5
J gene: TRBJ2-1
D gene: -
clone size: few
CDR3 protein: CASSYSQWGEQFF
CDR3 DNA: TGTGCCAGCAGTTACTCGCAATGGGGAGAGCAGTTCTTC

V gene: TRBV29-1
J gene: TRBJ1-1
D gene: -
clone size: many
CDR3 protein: CSVERQVNTEAFF
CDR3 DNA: TGCAGCGTTGAAAGGCAGGTAAACACTGAAGCTTTCTTT

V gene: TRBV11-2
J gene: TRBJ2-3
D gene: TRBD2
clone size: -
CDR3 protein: CASSLVQTSGRSGLTDTQYF
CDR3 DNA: TGTGCCAGCAGCTTAGTACAGACTAGCGGGAGGAGTGGCCTCACAGATACGCAGTATTTT

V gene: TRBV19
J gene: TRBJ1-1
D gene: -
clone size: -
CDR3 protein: CASSQAFGTEAFF
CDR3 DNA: TGTGCCAGTAGCCAGGCCTTCGGCACTGAAGCTTTCTTT

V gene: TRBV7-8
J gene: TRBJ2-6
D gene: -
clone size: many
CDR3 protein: CATTGANVLTF
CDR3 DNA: TGTGCCACAACGGGGGCCAACGTCCTGACTTTC

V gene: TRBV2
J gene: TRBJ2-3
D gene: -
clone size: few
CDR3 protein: CASSLSGAVTDTQYF
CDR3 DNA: TGTGCCAGCAGTTTGTCGGGGGCCGTCACAGATACGCAGTATTTT

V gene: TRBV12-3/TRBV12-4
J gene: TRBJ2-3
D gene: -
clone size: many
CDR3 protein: CASSALGTAADTQYF
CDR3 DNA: TGTGCCAGCAGCGCCCTAGGTACAGCGGCAGATACGCAGTATTTT

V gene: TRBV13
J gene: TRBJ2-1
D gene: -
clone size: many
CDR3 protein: CASSLAEDEQFF
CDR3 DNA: TGTGCCAGCAGCTTAGCCGAAGATGAGCAGTTCTTC

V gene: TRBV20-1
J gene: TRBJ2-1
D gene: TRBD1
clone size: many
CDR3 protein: CSTDRANEQFF
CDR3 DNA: TGCAGTACCGACAGGGCAAATGAGCAGTTCTTC

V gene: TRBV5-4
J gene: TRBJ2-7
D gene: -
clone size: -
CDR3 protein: CASSLLRQTDSYEQYF
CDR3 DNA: TGTGCCAGCAGCCTCCTCAGACAGACTGACTCCTACGAGCAGTACTTC

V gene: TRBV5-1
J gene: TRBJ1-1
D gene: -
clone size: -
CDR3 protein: CASRRGELMNTEAFF
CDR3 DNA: TGCGCCAGCAGAAGGGGGGAGTTAATGAACACTGAAGCTTTCTTT

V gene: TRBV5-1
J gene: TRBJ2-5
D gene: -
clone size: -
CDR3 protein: CASSWSASAETQYF
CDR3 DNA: TGCGCCAGCAGCTGGTCGGCATCAGCAGAGACCCAGTACTTC

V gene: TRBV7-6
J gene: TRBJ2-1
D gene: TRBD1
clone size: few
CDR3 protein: CASSLAQTGWAEQFF
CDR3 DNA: TGTGCCAGCAGCTTAGCTCAGACAGGGTGGGCTGAGCAGTTCTTC

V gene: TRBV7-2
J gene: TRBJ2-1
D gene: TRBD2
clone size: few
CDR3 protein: CASSMGTSGGPRQFF
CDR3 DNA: TGTGCCAGCAGCATGGGGACTAGCGGGGGGCCGCGTCAGTTCTTC

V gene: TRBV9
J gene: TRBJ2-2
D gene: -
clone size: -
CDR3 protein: CASSPPLGHGELFF
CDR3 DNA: TGTGCCAGCAGCCCACCGTTAGGGCACGGGGAGCTGTTTTTT

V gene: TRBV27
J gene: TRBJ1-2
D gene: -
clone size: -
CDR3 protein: CASSPENMVPHYGYTF
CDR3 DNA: TGTGCCAGCAGTCCAGAAAATATGGTCCCCCACTATGGCTACACCTTC

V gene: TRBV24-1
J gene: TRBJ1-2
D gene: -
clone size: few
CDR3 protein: CATSDFRQNYGYTF
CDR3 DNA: TGTGCCACCAGTGATTTCCGACAGAACTATGGCTACACCTTC

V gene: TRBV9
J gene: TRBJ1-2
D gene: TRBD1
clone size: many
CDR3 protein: CASSSGQGFNGYTF
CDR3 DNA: TGTGCCAGCAGCTCAGGACAGGGGTTTAACGGCTACACCTTC

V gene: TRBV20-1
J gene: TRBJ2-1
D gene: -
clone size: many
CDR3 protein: CSATWLGDHNEQFF
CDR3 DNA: TGCAGTGCTACGTGGCTAGGGGATCACAATGAGCAGTTCTTC

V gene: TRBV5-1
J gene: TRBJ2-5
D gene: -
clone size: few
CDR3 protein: CASSLTGSLQETQYF
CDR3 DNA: TGCGCCAGCAGCTTGACCGGGAGCCTGCAAGAGACCCAGTACTTC

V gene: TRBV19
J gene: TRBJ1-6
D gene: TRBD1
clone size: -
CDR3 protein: CASSHRQGAGQSPLHF
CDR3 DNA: TGTGCCAGTAGTCATAGACAGGGGGCCGGACAGTCACCCCTCCACTTT